This TCR beta chain stems from a study of early T cells in non-severe SARS-CoV-2 infection. In the study overall: Sequenced bulk RNA came from whole blood that was unsorted, and chains were unpaired.

General observations from the study: VDJdb matching, biased toward anti-spike CD8 responses, missed private and CD4 specificities.

This CDR3 is built from 15 residues. Germline V gene data show CDR1 as SGHDT and CDR2 as YYEEEE. Trimming cost V 0 bases and J 4 bases, with 13 bases left between them. The TCR library protocol was used to attach unique molecular identifiers. These identifiers were attached to individual cDNA molecules. A single record per CDR3 protein comes from TCRdb applying MiXCR to the 5' RACE reads. The sample lists fewer than 85,000 distinct CDR3 sequences, over 9% occurring once. Points on this clonotype: The antigen remains unidentified.

The chain uses TRBV5-6 and TRBJ2-5, with D maybe TRBD1 (6 bases). The receptor was derived from an adult who was a healthcare worker with PCR-confirmed SARS-CoV-2 infection or an uninfected control (not recorded which). Sequencing was carried out using whole blood. CDR3 sequence: CASSLVTGISETQYF. CDR3 sequence (DNA): TGTGCCAGCAGCTTGGTTACAGGGATTTCAGAGACCCAGTACTTC.